This record concerns one T cell receptor beta chain sequence. What it binds is unknown. The sample belongs to a study of T cell responses to AZD1222 COVID-19 vaccine. In the study overall: The study pooled second doses at about 4 or about 12 weeks. Broader study findings: Seropositive at baseline were only a handful of AZD1222 recipients. When two AZD1222 doses had been given, Spike-specific TCR breadth and depth rose. Nearly half of spike-specific TCRs reportedly go after variant regions that carry no mutations.

Using immunoSEQ multiplex PCR, the repertoire was profiled, and TCRdb retains in-frame clones only, with some absent. Here the sample spans 66,000 or so clones, more than 75% being singletons. Per the germline V gene, CDR1 is KGHSH and CDR2 is LQKENI. The CDR3 sequence is 13 residues long. The V and J ends lost 3 bases and 6 bases, in that order; junction bases with no gene match: 5. The clonotype originates from an adult in good health. J is TRBJ2-7 and V is TRBV18; 7 bases map to TRBD1. Sequenced here: peripheral blood, sampled on day 0 of AZD1222 vaccination. The CDR3 bases are TGTGCCAGCTCACCGGAACAGGGGATCGAGCAGTACTTC. Its translation: CASSPEQGIEQYF.